Listed here are 21 T cell receptor beta chains from one sample, sequenced in a study of blood T cell repertoires in COVID-19. Data came from immunoSEQ multiplex PCR; TCRdb stores just in-frame clones and leaves some out. This sample has approximately 260,000 clones, with over 80% found just once. The specimen sequenced was peripheral blood. Source of these receptors: a man aged 55 to 70 who had recovered from COVID-19.

The V call is TRBV19, the J call TRBJ2-5; TRBD1 aligns across 12 bases. J lost 7 bases, V lost 5 bases, and 8 bases had no gene match. Per germline, CDR1 LNHDA and CDR2 SQIVND (reference sequence). The CDR3 contains 15 residues. CDR3 sequence (DNA): TGTGCCAGTAGTCCCGGGACAGGGGGCGGCGGGACCCAGTACTTC. Its protein is CASSPGTGGGGTQYF.

The chain's CDR3 is CASRIGSYGYTF. CDR3 DNA sequence: TGTGCCAGCAGGATCGGTTCCTATGGCTACACCTTC. The chain recombines TRBV28 with TRBJ1-2; D gene uncertain. The germline CDR1 and CDR2 sequences are MDHEN and SYDVKM. The CDR3 runs to 12 residues. Trimming stripped 6 bases from V and 4 bases from J, with 9 bases between.

Only a few counts were recorded for this clone. The V call is TRBV3-1 (or the pseudogene TRBV3-2), the J call TRBJ1-5; no reliable D call. The ends were cut back, 0 bases at V and 6 bases at J, with 6 bases in the middle. This CDR3 has 13 amino acids. Germline CDR1 LGHDT, CDR2 YNNKEL (reference sequence). The CDR3 nucleotides are TGTGCCAGCAGCCAAGATGTTCTTCAGCCCCAGCATTTT. Amino acid sequence: CASSQDVLQPQHF.

The chain is built from TRBV28 and TRBJ1-3; TRBD1 matches 7 bases. CDR3 length: 15 residues. Trimming at V came to 6 bases and at J to 2 bases, leaving 7 bases not matched to a gene. Germline V gives CDR1 MDHEN, CDR2 SYDVKM. The CDR3 nucleotides read TGTGCCAGCAGCCTCAGGGGGGCGACTGGAAACACCATATATTTT. It is translated as CASSLRGATGNTIYF. Looking up the rest from reference TRBV28 and TRBJ1-3 gives the full variable domain: DVKVTQSSRYLVKRTGEKVFLECVQDMDHENMFWYRQDPGLGLRLIYFSYDVKMKEKGDIPEGYSVSREKKERFSLILESASTNQTSMYLCASSLRGATGNTIYFGEGSWLTVV.

The gene calls are TRBV29-1 and TRBJ2-7; 7 nucleotides agree with TRBD1. This CDR3 region has 14 residues. Germline-derived CDR1 and CDR2 are SQVTM and ANQGSEA. The junction had 9 bases not matched to a gene; V was cut back by 7 bases and J by 0 bases. For the CDR3, the DNA is TGCAGCGCTCAGGGGGACGGCGCCTCCTACGAGCAGTACTTC. As protein: CSAQGDGASYEQYF.

The chain has TRBV6-5 and TRBJ2-3, with 13 bases that match TRBD2. CDR3 length: 15 amino acids. The junction had 5 bases not matched to a gene; V was cut back by 8 bases and J by 3 bases. CDR1 is MNHEY and CDR2 is SVGAGI in the germline V gene. The CDR3 sequence is CASRGLAGRTDTQYF. DNA for the CDR3: TGTGCCAGCCGGGGACTAGCGGGGAGAACAGATACGCAGTATTTT.

This clone occurred a few times. CDR3 residues: CASSWTGSYEQYF. Here the CDR3 DNA reads TGTGCCAGCAGCTGGACAGGATCCTACGAGCAGTACTTC. The chain uses TRBV7-9 and TRBJ2-7; 7 bases are a match to TRBD1. Germline V lookup: CDR1 SEHNR, CDR2 FQNEAQ (reference sequence). Trimming removed 4 bases from V and 1 base from J; junction bases left unmatched: 1. The CDR3 is made up of 13 amino acids. Supplemented by reference TRBV7-9 and TRBJ2-7, the full variable domain reads DTGVSQNPRHKITKRGQNVTFRCDPISEHNRLYWYRQTLGQGPEFLTYFQNEAQLEKSRLLSDRFSAERPKGSFSTLEIQRTEQGDSAMYLCASSWTGSYEQYFGPGTRLTVT.

The CDR3 here is CASSRAGDWGYTF. CDR3 coding DNA: TGCGCCAGCAGCCGAGCAGGGGATTGGGGCTACACCTTC. The gene calls are TRBV4-1 and TRBJ1-2, with a weak D call TRBD1 (6 bases). CDR1 MGHRA and CDR2 YSYEKL come from the germline V gene. Between the trimmed V and J ends, which lost 4 bases and 8 bases, there was a span of 14 bases. The CDR3 covers 13 residues.

Worth noting for this clone: This same CDR3 is encoded by further DNA sequences in the sample. V usage is TRBV3-1 (or the pseudogene TRBV3-2) and J usage is TRBJ2-1; 12 bases map to TRBD2. The V and J ends lost 4 bases and 6 bases, in that order; junction bases with no gene match: 4. The CDR3 has 15 residues. Germline CDR1 LGHDT, CDR2 YNNKEL (reference sequence). The CDR3 DNA sequence: TGTGCCAGCAGCCGCGGACTAGCGGGACTCAATGAGCAGTTCTTC. It is translated as CASSRGLAGLNEQFF.

The rearrangement uses TRBV9 and TRBJ2-5, with 7 bases identical to TRBD2. The CDR3 is 12 amino acids. The junction had 0 bases not matched to a gene; V was cut back by 3 bases and J by 4 bases. Germline CDR1 reads SGDLS; CDR2 reads YYNGEE. As DNA, the CDR3 is TGTGCCAGCAGCGCGGGGGGAGAGACCCAGTACTTC. This gives the protein CASSAGGETQYF.

The chain is built from TRBV7-8 and TRBJ1-1; D unresolved. Looked up from germline, CDR1 is SGHVS and CDR2 is FQNEAQ. The ends were cut back, 1 base at V and 1 base at J, with 10 bases in the middle. The CDR3 is 15 amino acids. The CDR3 DNA reads TGTGCCAGCAGCTTAGGAGCGGTAAGGAACACTGAAGCTTTCTTT. Translating it yields CASSLGAVRNTEAFF.

The gene calls are TRBV14 and TRBJ1-1; TRBD1 is a possible D gene (5 bases). The germline V gene has CDR1 SGHDN and CDR2 FVKESK. CDR3 length: 13 residues. Trimming removed 7 bases from V and 4 bases from J, with 13 bases in between. The CDR3 DNA reads as TGTGCCAGCAACCGGGGGGGGTTCACTGAAGCTTTCTTT. This sequence encodes CASNRGGFTEAFF.

The CDR3 reads CASSRGGPGLAATGSYNEQFF. The DNA of the CDR3 is TGTGCCAGCTCCAGGGGGGGCCCGGGACTAGCGGCAACGGGCTCCTACAATGAGCAGTTCTTC. The rearrangement uses TRBV18 and TRBJ2-1; 11 bases are shared with TRBD2. CDR1 is KGHSH, CDR2 LQKENI, per germline. This CDR3 region has 21 residues. With V trimmed by 6 bases and J by 0 bases, 19 bases remained unmatched.

This rearrangement joins TRBV19 to TRBJ2-5; D is possibly TRBD2 (6 bases). The germline gives CDR1 LNHDA, CDR2 SQIVND (reference sequence). V was cut by 7 bases and J by 4 bases, with 22 bases left in between. The CDR3 has 16 amino acids. CDR3: CASTNLNPSGGETQYF. In DNA form, the CDR3 reads TGTGCCAGTACAAATTTAAACCCCTCCGGGGGAGAGACCCAGTACTTC.

A single count supports this clone. The chain carries TRBV5-1 and TRBJ1-1, with D perhaps TRBD1 (6 bases). The germline V gene encodes CDR1 SGHRS and CDR2 YFSETQ. Trimming took 4 bases from V and 1 from J, leaving 14 bases between them. This CDR3 has 15 residues. Written as DNA, the CDR3 is TGCGCCAGCAGCCCCACCTGGGGGCAGAACACTGAAGCTTTCTTT. Translating gives CASSPTWGQNTEAFF. The variable domain in full, with the rest retrieved from reference TRBV5-1 and TRBJ1-1, is KAGVTQTPRYLIKTRGQQVTLSCSPISGHRSVSWYQQTPGQGLQFLFEYFSETQRNKGNFPGRFSGRQFSNSRSEMNVSTLELGDSALYLCASSPTWGQNTEAFFGQGTRLTVV.

The rearrangement uses TRBV5-8 and TRBJ1-1, with D possibly matching TRBD1 (6 bases). V lost 1 base and J lost 6, with 10 bases in between. The CDR3 loop spans 13 amino acids. Per the germline V gene, CDR1 is SGHTS and CDR2 is YDEGEE. The CDR3 nucleotides read TGTGCCAGCAGCTTGTGGGGGCGGTCTGAAGCTTTCTTT. Translation: CASSLWGRSEAFF.

DNA for the CDR3: TGCGCCAGCAGCGCGACAGGGGGGTCTGTCCACGAGCAGTACTTC. As protein: CASSATGGSVHEQYF. The rearrangement joins TRBV5-1 to TRBJ2-7; TRBD1 matches 9 bases. The ends lost 4 bases at V and 5 bases at J; junction bases unmatched: 10. This CDR3 is built from 15 residues. CDR1 is SGHRS and CDR2 is YFSETQ in the germline V gene.

This rearrangement joins TRBV27 to TRBJ2-2, with TRBD2 matching over 12 bases. The CDR3 contains 15 residues. V trimming: 6 bases; J trimming: 4 bases; junction bases outside the gene matches: 3. Germline assignment: CDR1 MNHEY and CDR2 SMNVEV (reference sequence). The CDR3 DNA sequence: TGTGCCAGCAGGCTAGCGGGGGGGCTCACCGGGGAGCTGTTTTTT. It yields the protein CASRLAGGLTGELFF.

The V call is TRBV18, the J call TRBJ2-4, with TRBD1 as a possible D gene (7 bases). The CDR3 covers 18 residues. The germline V gene has CDR1 KGHSH and CDR2 LQKENI. V lost 3 bases, J lost 1 base, and 19 bases lay in between. The CDR3 reads CASSPQEGAIRAKNIQYF. The CDR3, as DNA: TGTGCCAGCTCACCCCAGGAGGGGGCAATAAGGGCCAAAAACATTCAGTACTTC.

The chain links TRBV7-8 to TRBJ2-7, with a tentative D call TRBD2 (6 bases). V lost 8 bases and J 11 bases, leaving 16 bases between the germline ends. Germline V gene sequence: CDR1 SGHVS, CDR2 FQNEAQ. CDR3 size: 11 residues. CDR3 nucleotides: TGTGCCAGCGGAGAGGGAGGACGGGAGTACTTC. Translated: CASGEGGREYF.

This chain connects TRBV20-1 to TRBJ2-1; the match to TRBD2 covers 11 bases. Germline CDR1 DFQATT, CDR2 SNEGSKA (reference sequence). J was trimmed by 12 bases and V by 3 bases; bases with no gene match: 4. The CDR3 length is 12 residues. CDR3 loop: CSASVAGGRQFF. The CDR3 DNA reads TGCAGTGCTAGTGTAGCGGGGGGGCGGCAGTTCTTC.